The clone carrying this TCR beta chain was seen ten or more times. Its antigen is undetermined. V was clipped by 3 bases and J by 3 bases; unmatched bases: 6. CDR1 and CDR2 (germline): KGHSH, LQKENI. This CDR3 has 15 amino acids. Genomic DNA yielded TCR beta CDR3, amplified by two-round multiplex PCR. Individual primers that were specific to each TRBV and TRBJ gene served in first-round PCR. One entry per CDR3 protein results from TCRdb running MiXCR on the multiplex PCR reads. The sample lists about 26,000 distinct CDR3 sequences, roughly 30% seen once, with roughly 33% in the top ten. This sample was taken from a study of prognosis after radiotherapy for stage I lung cancer. Study conclusions and caveats: Compared with a median of 10,088 beforehand, unique TCR clone counts dropped to approximately 6,300 after stereotactic body radiation therapy.

The source was PBMCs, collected before or after stereotactic body radiation therapy (not recorded which). The clonotype was recovered from a donor over 45 with non-small cell lung cancer. The chain joins TRBV18 to TRBJ2-7; 9 positions agree with TRBD1. CDR3 sequence reads: CASSPPGQGRYEQYF. CDR3 nucleotide sequence: TGTGCCAGCTCACCCCCGGGACAGGGACGCTACGAGCAGTACTTC.